Below are 2 T cell receptor beta chains sequenced from a single sample in a study of metastatic and nonmetastatic thyroid tumors. TCRdb used MiXCR to call clones anew from the PCR reads. The sample contains over 20,000 clones, about 15% of which appear only once. No treatment had been given to any patient before thyroid surgery. The sample was blood. The receptors come from a female donor with papillary thyroid cancer or a benign thyroid nodule (not recorded which). Some clones in this sample may be carry-over from other donors' samples.

This clone has only a few counts. At one boundary the junction diverges from the germline segment, which might be a read error. V and J are TRBV28 and TRBJ2-6; TRBD1 aligns across 8 bases. Germline-derived CDR1 and CDR2 are MDHEN and SYDVKM. The CDR3 contains 17 residues. CDR3 protein: CASSSLDRGVGANVLTF. The CDR3 DNA is TGTGCCAGCAGTTCCCTAGACAGGGGAGTGGGGGCCAACGTCCTGACCTTC. The variable domain in full, completed from reference TRBV28 and TRBJ2-6, reads DVKVTQSSRYLVKRTGEKVFLECVQDMDHENMFWYRQDPGLGLRLIYFSYDVKMKEKGDIPEGYSVSREKKERFSLILESASTNQTSMYLCASSSLDRGVGANVLTFGAGSRLTVL.

By sample fraction, this clone is medium-sized (0.01 to 0.1%). The gene calls are TRBV12-3 or TRBV12-4 and TRBJ1-3, with TRBD1 identical over 9 bases. CDR3 length: 16 residues. V shed 7 bases and J 0 bases; nucleotides not matched to a gene: 7. In nucleotides, the CDR3 is TGTGCCAGCACTACTGGGACAGGGTTCTCTGGAAACACCATATATTTT. This codes for CASTTGTGFSGNTIYF.